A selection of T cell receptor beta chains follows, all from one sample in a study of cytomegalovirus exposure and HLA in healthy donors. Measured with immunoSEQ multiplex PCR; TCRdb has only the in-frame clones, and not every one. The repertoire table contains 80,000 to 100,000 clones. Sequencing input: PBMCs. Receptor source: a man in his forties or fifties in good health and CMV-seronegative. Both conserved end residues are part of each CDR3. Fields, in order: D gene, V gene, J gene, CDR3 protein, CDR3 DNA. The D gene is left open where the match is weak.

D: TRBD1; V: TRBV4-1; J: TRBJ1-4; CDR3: CASSQETGINEKLFF; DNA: TGCGCCAGCAGCCAAGAGACAGGGATAAATGAAAAACTGTTTTTT
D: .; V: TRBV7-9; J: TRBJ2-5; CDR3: CASSLGPLVRETQYF; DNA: TGTGCCAGCAGCTTAGGGCCCCTAGTCCGAGAGACCCAGTACTTC
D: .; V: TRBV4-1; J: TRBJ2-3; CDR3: CASSQVGATDTQYF; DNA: TGCGCCAGCAGCCAAGTGGGGGCCACAGATACGCAGTATTTT
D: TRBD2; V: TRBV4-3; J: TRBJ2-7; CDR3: CASSQDMGRRAGASAYEQYF; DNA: TGCGCCAGCAGCCAAGATATGGGTAGAAGAGCGGGGGCGAGCGCCTACGAGCAGTACTTC
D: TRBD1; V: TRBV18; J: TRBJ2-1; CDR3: CASSPSTGGVSTEQFF; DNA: TGTGCCAGCTCACCTTCGACAGGGGGTGTTTCAACCGAGCAGTTCTTC
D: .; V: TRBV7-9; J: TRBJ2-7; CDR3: CASSLEGISYEQYF; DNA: TGTGCCAGCAGCTTAGAGGGGATCTCCTACGAGCAGTACTTC
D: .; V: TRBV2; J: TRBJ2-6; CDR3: CASSKHRTDGANVLTF; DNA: TGTGCCAGCAGTAAACATCGGACAGATGGGGCCAACGTCCTGACTTTC
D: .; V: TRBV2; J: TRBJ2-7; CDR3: CASSEQGLDGQYF; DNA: TGTGCCAGCAGTGAACAGGGACTCGACGGGCAGTACTTC
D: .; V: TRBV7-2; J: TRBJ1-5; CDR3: CASSLAGEAWQPQHF; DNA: TGTGCCAGCAGCTTAGCAGGGGAAGCATGGCAGCCCCAGCATTTT
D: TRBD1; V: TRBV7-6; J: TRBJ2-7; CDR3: CASSLIFTGGAGEQYF; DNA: TGTGCCAGCAGCTTAATCTTCACAGGGGGCGCCGGGGAGCAGTACTTC
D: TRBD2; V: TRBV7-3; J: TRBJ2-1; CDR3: CASSLPFSGGPGNEQFF; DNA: TGTGCCAGCAGCTTACCTTTTTCGGGGGGGCCAGGCAATGAGCAGTTCTTC
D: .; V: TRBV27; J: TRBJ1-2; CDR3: CASSLRRGNNGYTF; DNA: TGTGCCAGCAGCCTAAGAAGGGGGAACAATGGCTACACCTTC
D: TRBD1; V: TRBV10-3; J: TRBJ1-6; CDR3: CAISGGQAPEGSPLHF; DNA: TGTGCCATCAGTGGAGGACAGGCTCCTGAGGGTTCACCCCTCCACTTT
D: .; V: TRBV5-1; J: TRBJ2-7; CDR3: CASSLVGGLSEQYF; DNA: TGCGCCAGCAGCTTGGTGGGGGGGCTCAGCGAGCAGTACTTC
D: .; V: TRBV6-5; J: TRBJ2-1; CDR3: CASSYSRQYNEQFF; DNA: TGTGCCAGCAGTTACTCGAGACAGTACAATGAGCAGTTCTTC
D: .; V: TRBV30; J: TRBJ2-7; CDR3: CAWRKMAGPGEQYF; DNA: TGTGCCTGGAGAAAGATGGCGGGGCCGGGGGAGCAGTACTTC
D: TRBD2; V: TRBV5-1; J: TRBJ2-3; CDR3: CASSFSGSGTDTQYF; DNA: TGCGCCAGCAGCTTTAGCGGGTCCGGCACAGATACGCAGTATTTT
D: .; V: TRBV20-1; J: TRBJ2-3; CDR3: CSAKTSGTQYF; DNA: TGCAGTGCCAAGACTTCGGGTACGCAGTATTTT
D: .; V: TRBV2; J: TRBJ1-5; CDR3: CASRRTDNGNQPQHF; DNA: TGTGCCAGCAGGAGGACAGACAATGGCAATCAGCCCCAGCATTTT
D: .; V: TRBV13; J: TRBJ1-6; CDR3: CASSDYRDSPLHF; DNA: TGTGCCAGCAGCGACTACAGGGATTCACCCCTCCACTTT
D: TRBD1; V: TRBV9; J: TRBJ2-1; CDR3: CASSAGQGARGEQFF; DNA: TGTGCCAGCAGCGCCGGACAGGGGGCGCGAGGTGAGCAGTTCTTC
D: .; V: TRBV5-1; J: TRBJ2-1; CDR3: CASSLSYNEQFF; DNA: TGCGCCAGCAGCCTCAGTTACAATGAGCAGTTCTTC
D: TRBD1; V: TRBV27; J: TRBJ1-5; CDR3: CASSQTGAGQPQHF; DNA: TGTGCCAGCAGTCAGACAGGGGCGGGACAGCCCCAGCATTTT
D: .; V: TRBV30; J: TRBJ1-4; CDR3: CAWRQGLGEKLFF; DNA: TGTGCCTGGAGACAGGGTTTGGGTGAAAAACTGTTTTTT
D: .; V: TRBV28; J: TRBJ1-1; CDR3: CASSIGGATEAFF; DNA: TGTGCCAGCAGTATAGGGGGGGCAACTGAAGCTTTCTTT
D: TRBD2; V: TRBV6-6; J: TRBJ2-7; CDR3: CASSYSGGVGYEQYF; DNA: TGTGCCAGCAGTTACTCGGGAGGGGTGGGCTACGAGCAGTACTTC
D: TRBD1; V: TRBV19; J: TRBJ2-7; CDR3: CASSSGQGNSYEQYF; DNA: TGTGCCAGTAGTTCCGGACAGGGGAATTCCTACGAGCAGTACTTC
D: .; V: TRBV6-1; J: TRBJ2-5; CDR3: CASKPPRVAWETQYF; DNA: TGTGCCAGCAAACCTCCACGGGTCGCTTGGGAGACCCAGTACTTC
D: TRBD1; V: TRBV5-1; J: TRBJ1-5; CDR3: CASSLDRGLTQPQHF; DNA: TGCGCCAGCAGCTTGGACAGGGGGCTCACTCAGCCCCAGCATTTT
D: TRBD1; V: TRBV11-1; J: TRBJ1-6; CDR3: CASSLVGTGASPLHF; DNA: TGTGCCAGCAGCTTAGTCGGGACAGGGGCTTCACCCCTCCACTTT
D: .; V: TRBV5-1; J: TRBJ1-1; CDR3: CASSLAAHTRTTNTEAFF; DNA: TGCGCCAGCAGCTTGGCGGCACATACACGGACAACTAACACTGAAGCTTTCTTC
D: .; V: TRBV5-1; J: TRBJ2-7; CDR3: CASSSGLTYEQYF; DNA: TGCGCCAGCAGCTCGGGATTAACCTACGAGCAGTACTTC
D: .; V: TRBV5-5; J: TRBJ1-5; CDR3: CASSARTEKNQPQHF; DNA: TGTGCCAGCAGCGCTAGGACAGAGAAAAATCAGCCCCAGCATTTT
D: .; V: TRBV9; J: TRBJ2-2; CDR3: CASSIKMGAGELFF; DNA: TGTGCCAGCAGCATCAAGATGGGCGCCGGGGAGCTGTTTTTT
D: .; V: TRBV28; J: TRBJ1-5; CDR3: CASSLPGGGNQPQHF; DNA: TGTGCCAGCAGTTTACCTGGGGGCGGCAATCAGCCCCAGCATTTT
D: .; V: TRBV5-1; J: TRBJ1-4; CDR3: CASSLALTGSDEKLFF; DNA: TGCGCCAGCAGCTTGGCCTTGACGGGTTCGGATGAAAAACTGTTTTTT
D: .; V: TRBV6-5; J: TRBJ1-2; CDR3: CASSYSTTGRGGYTF; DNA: TGTGCCAGCAGTTACTCAACGACAGGTCGCGGGGGCTACACCTTC
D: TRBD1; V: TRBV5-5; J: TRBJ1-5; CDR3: CASSYRGSGNQPQHF; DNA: TGTGCCAGCAGTTACAGGGGTTCGGGCAATCAGCCCCAGCATTTT
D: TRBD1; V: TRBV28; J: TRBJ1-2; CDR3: CASRQQGAGGYTF; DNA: TGTGCCAGCAGACAACAGGGGGCGGGTGGCTACACCTTC
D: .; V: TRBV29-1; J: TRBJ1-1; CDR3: CSVKPRGMNTEAFF; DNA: TGCAGCGTCAAGCCCCGGGGGATGAACACTGAAGCTTTCTTT
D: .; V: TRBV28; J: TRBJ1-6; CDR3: CASSLMPTNSPLHF; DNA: TGTGCCAGCAGTTTAATGCCAACAAATTCACCCCTCCACTTT
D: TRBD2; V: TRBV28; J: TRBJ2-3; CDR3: CASSPGTSSSLSTDTQYF; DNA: TGTGCCAGCAGCCCCGGGACTAGCTCCTCACTTAGCACAGATACGCAGTATTTT
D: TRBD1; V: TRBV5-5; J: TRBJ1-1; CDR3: CASSPRTGKFTEAFF; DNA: TGTGCCAGCAGCCCCCGGACAGGGAAATTCACTGAAGCTTTCTTT
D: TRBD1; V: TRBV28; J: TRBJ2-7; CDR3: CASSIPGTGRSYEQYF; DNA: TGTGCCAGCAGTATACCCGGGACAGGGAGATCCTACGAGCAGTACTTC
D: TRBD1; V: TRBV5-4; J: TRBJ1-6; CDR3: CASSLGGDRRSNSPLHF; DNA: TGTGCCAGCAGCTTGGGCGGGGACAGGAGATCCAATTCACCCCTCCACTTT
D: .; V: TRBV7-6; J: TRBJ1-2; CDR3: CASSSDVGGYGYTF; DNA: TGTGCCAGCAGCTCAGACGTCGGCGGATATGGCTACACCTTC
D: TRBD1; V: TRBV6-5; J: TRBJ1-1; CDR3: CASSYQTGVNTEAFF; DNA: TGTGCCAGCAGTTACCAGACAGGGGTGAACACTGAAGCTTTCTTT
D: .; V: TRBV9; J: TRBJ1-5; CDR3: CASSVEGNSNQPQHF; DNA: TGTGCCAGCAGCGTAGAGGGGAACAGCAATCAGCCCCAGCATTTT
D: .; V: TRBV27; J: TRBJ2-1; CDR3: CASSFHRGGPYNEQFF; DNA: TGTGCCAGCAGTTTTCACCGCGGGGGCCCCTACAATGAGCAGTTCTTC
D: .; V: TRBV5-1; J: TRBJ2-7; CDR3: CASSSTGAYEQYF; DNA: TGCGCCAGCAGCTCGACAGGCGCCTACGAGCAGTACTTC
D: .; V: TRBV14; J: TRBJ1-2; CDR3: CASSQNSIKAPRQGNYGYTF; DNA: TGTGCCAGCAGCCAAAACTCAATCAAAGCGCCCCGGCAGGGTAACTATGGCTACACCTTC
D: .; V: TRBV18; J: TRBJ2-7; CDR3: CASSPIADSYEQYF; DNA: TGTGCCAGCTCACCAATCGCAGACAGCTACGAGCAGTACTTC
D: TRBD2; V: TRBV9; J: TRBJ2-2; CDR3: CASSVDWPSGVNTGELFF; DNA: TGTGCCAGCAGCGTAGATTGGCCTAGCGGGGTGAACACCGGGGAGCTGTTTTTT
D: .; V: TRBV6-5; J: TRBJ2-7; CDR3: CASSYSSRVHEQYF; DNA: TGTGCCAGCAGTTACTCATCCAGGGTCCACGAGCAGTACTTC
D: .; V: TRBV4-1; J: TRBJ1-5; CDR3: CASSQAATVSNQPQHF; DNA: TGCGCCAGCAGCCAAGCGGCGACAGTCAGCAATCAGCCCCAGCATTTT
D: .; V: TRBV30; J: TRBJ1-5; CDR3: CAWGRWDTNQPQHF; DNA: TGTGCCTGGGGCCGATGGGACACGAATCAGCCCCAGCATTTT
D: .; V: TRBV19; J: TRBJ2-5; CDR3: CASSVSRRETQYF; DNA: TGTGCCAGTAGTGTCTCACGTCGGGAGACCCAGTACTTC